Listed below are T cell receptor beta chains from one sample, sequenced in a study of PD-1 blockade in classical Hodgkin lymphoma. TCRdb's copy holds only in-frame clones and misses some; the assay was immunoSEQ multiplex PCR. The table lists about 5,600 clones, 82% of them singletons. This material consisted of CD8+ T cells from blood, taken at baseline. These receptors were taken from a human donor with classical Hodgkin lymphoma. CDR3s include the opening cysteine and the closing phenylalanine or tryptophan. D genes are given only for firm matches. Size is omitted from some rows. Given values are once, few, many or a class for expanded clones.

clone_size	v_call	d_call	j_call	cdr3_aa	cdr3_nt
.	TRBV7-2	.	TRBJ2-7	CASSLGSGDHEQYF	TGTGCCAGCAGCTTAGGTTCGGGGGATCACGAGCAGTACTTC
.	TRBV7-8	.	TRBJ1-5	CASSWGGNQPQHF	TGTGCCAGCAGCTGGGGGGGGAATCAGCCCCAGCATTTT
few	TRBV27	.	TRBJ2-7	CASSLGLRGEQYF	TGTGCCAGCAGTTTGGGGCTGCGCGGCGAGCAGTACTTC
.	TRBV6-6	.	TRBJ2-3	CASSYLGAGTDTQYF	TGTGCCAGCAGTTACTTGGGGGCCGGCACAGATACGCAGTATTTT
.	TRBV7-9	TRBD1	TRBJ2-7	CASSQGQGNYEQYF	TGTGCCAGCAGCCAGGGACAGGGGAATTACGAGCAGTACTTC
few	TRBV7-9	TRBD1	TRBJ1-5	CASSFGEGASQPQHF	TGTGCCAGCAGCTTCGGAGAGGGGGCGAGTCAGCCCCAGCATTTT
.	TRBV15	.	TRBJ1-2	CATSTFDRNQNYGYTF	TGTGCCACCAGCACCTTCGACCGAAATCAAAACTATGGCTACACCTTC
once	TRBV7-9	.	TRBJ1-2	CASSPRSRNYGYTF	TGTGCCAGCAGTCCCCGCAGTAGGAACTATGGCTACACCTTC
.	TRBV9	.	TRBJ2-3	CASSGTASTDTQYF	TGTGCCAGCAGCGGGACTGCTAGCACAGATACGCAGTATTTT
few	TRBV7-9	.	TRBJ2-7	CASSSPVWSYEQYF	TGTGCCAGCAGCTCCCCCGTATGGTCCTACGAGCAGTACTTC
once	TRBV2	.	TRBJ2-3	CATSWWDDLTDTQYF	TGTGCTACGTCGTGGTGGGACGACCTCACAGATACGCAGTATTTT
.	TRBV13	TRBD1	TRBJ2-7	CASSLSGTGIYEQYF	TGTGCCAGCAGTCTAAGCGGGACAGGGATCTACGAGCAGTACTTC
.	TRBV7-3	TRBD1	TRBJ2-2	CASSLTGDRANTGELFF	TGTGCCAGCAGCTTAACGGGGGACAGGGCGAACACCGGGGAGCTGTTTTTT
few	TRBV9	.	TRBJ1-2	CASSVDFLGGYGYTF	TGTGCCAGCAGCGTAGATTTCCTGGGGGGCTATGGCTACACCTTC
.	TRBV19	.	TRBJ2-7	CASSIEGQPGGYYEQYF	TGTGCCAGTAGTATAGAGGGGCAACCCGGAGGGTACTACGAGCAGTACTTC
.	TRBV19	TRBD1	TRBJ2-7	CASSPWTGGGEQYF	TGTGCCAGTAGTCCCTGGACAGGGGGAGGCGAGCAGTACTTC
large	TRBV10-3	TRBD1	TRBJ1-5	CAISEGQGKQPQHF	TGTGCCATCAGTGAGGGACAGGGAAAACAGCCCCAGCATTTT
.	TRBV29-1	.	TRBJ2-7	CSVADRDGLYEQYF	TGCAGCGTCGCTGACCGGGACGGACTCTACGAGCAGTACTTC
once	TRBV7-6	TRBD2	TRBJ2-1	CASSLRITSGPLNEQFF	TGTGCCAGCAGCTTACGGATCACTAGCGGCCCTCTAAATGAGCAGTTCTTC
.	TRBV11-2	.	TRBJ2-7	CASTLTPSNSYEQYF	TGTGCCAGCACCCTAACGCCCTCCAACTCCTACGAGCAGTACTTC
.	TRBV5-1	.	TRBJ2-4	CASSLGENIQYF	TGCGCCAGCAGCTTGGGTGAGAACATTCAGTACTTC
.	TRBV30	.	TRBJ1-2	CAWNAAGVGYTF	TGTGCCTGGAATGCCGCGGGGGTTGGCTACACCTTC
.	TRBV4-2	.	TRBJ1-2	CASSQDPEGGDGYTF	TGTGCCAGCAGCCAAGATCCCGAAGGAGGGGATGGCTACACCTTC
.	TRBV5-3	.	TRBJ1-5	CARSCQGQKNQPQHF	TGTGCCAGAAGCTGTCAGGGACAAAAGAACCAGCCCCAGCATTTT
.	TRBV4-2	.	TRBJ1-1	CASSQDFSNTEAFF	TGTGCCAGCAGCCAAGATTTTTCGAACACTGAAGCTTTCTTT
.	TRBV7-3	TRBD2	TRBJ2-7	CASSLGSSAGSSYEQYF	TGTGCCAGCAGCTTGGGCTCCTCAGCGGGGAGTTCGTACGAGCAGTACTTC
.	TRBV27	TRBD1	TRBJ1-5	CASSPDRGQIQPQHF	TGTGCCAGCAGTCCGGACAGGGGGCAAATTCAGCCCCAGCATTTT
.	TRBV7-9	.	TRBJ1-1	CASSVGEGMNTEAFF	TGTGCCAGCAGCGTAGGGGAGGGGATGAACACTGAAGCTTTCTTT
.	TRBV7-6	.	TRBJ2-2	CASSNSRDSANTGELFF	TGTGCCAGCAGCAACAGCCGGGACTCCGCGAACACCGGGGAGCTGTTTTTT
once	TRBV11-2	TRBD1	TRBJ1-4	CASSPRTGWANEKLFF	TGTGCCAGCAGCCCGCGGACAGGGTGGGCTAATGAAAAACTGTTTTTT
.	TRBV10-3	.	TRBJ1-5	CAISASLGQPQHF	TGTGCCATCAGTGCAAGCCTGGGGCAGCCCCAGCATTTT
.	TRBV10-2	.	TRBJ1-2	CASSLVSSRKTYGYTF	TGCGCCAGCAGTTTGGTAAGCTCTAGAAAGACCTATGGCTACACCTTC
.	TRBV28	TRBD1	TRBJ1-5	CASRLLTGFSNQPQHF	TGTGCCAGCAGACTTCTGACAGGGTTTAGCAATCAGCCCCAGCATTTT
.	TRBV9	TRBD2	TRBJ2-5	CASSVGGGLETQYF	TGTGCCAGCAGCGTAGGGGGAGGGTTAGAGACCCAGTACTTC
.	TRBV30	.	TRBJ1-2	CAWLQGNYYGYTF	TGTGCCTGGCTTCAGGGGAACTACTATGGCTACACCTTC
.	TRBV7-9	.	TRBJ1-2	CASSPPPLYGYTF	TGTGCCAGCAGCCCCCCCCCGCTATATGGCTACACCTTC
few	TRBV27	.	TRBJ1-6	CASKGREGLSSYNSPLHF	TGTGCCAGCAAGGGCAGGGAAGGGTTGAGCTCCTATAATTCACCCCTCCACTTT
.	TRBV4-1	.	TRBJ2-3	CASSQDPGTDTQYF	TGCGCCAGCAGCCAAGACCCTGGCACAGATACGCAGTATTTT
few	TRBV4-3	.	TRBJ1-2	CASSQDEALGGYTF	TGCGCCAGCAGCCAAGATGAGGCGTTGGGAGGCTACACCTTC
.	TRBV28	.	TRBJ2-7	CASSFSTGYEQYF	TGTGCCAGCAGTTTCAGCACGGGCTACGAGCAGTACTTC
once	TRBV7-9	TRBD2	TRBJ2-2	CASSPSGLAGEVTGELFF	TGTGCCAGCTCACCCTCGGGACTAGCGGGGGAAGTCACCGGGGAGCTGTTTTTT
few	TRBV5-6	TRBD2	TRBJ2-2	CASSFPGGAYTGELFF	TGTGCCAGCAGCTTCCCCGGGGGGGCCTACACCGGGGAGCTGTTTTTT
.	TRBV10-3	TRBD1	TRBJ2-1	CAISTPTTQGTSYNEQFF	TGTGCCATCAGCACCCCGACTACACAGGGGACCTCCTACAATGAGCAGTTCTTC
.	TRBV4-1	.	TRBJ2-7	CASSQLDGSYEQYF	TGCGCCAGCAGCCAACTGGACGGTTCCTACGAGCAGTACTTC